This TCR beta chain was sequenced in a study of CD8 T cells in Susac syndrome. This CDR3 comprises 14 residues. Between the trimmed V and J ends, which lost 5 bases and 4 bases, there was a span of 17 bases. Germline assignment: CDR1 DFQATT and CDR2 SNEGSKA (reference sequence). Reverse transcription used about 0.45 to 1 ug RNA and random hexamers. TCRdb reprocessed the immunoSEQ multiplex PCR reads with MiXCR, giving one entry per CDR3 protein. Here the sample spans 40,000 to 55,000 distinct CDR3 sequences, 93% being singletons. This chain joins TRBV20-1 and TRBJ2-5; D is possibly TRBD1 or TRBD2 (5 bases each). The sequence was collected from a human donor with multiple sclerosis. The source material was CD8+ T cells from PBMCs. The chain's CDR3 is CSAAEGTEIETQYF. CDR3 in DNA: TGCAGTGCTGCCGAGGGGACGGAAATAGAGACCCAGTACTTC.